Below, 24 T cell receptor beta chains from the same sample are listed, as sequenced in a study of neurological immune-mediated disorders (dated by TCRdb to the late 2010s). The receptor library was made with 5' RACE. These reads were obtained on an Illumina HiSeq 2500. TCRdb applied fastp at Q25 and MiXCR to the public reads, then kept only in-frame beta chains. Each CDR3 protein gets just one entry, which takes the most common genes and DNA from the rows behind it. The sample records about 55,000 distinct CDR3 sequences, around 3.5% of which are singletons. The biggest ten clones account for approximately 7.1% of the sample. The sequencing input was PBMCs. Receptors were obtained from a man between 60 and 70 years old with multiple sclerosis.

This clonotype was observed a handful of times. This sequence may be a read error, since a much larger clone differs from it by one base. This chain joins TRBV29-1 and TRBJ2-7; no firm D call. The CDR3 extends over 12 amino acids. Germline CDR1 reads SQVTM; CDR2 reads ANQGSEA. V lost 4 bases, J lost 0 bases, and 7 bases lay in between. CDR3 amino acids: CSVATFSYEQYF. Written as DNA, the CDR3 is TGCAGCGTTGCGACCTTCTCCTACGAGCAGTACTTC.

The rearrangement uses TRBV29-1 and TRBJ2-7; D not resolved. Germline CDR1 and CDR2: SQVTM and ANQGSEA. This CDR3 comprises 11 residues. Trimming cost V 3 bases and J 3 bases, with 6 bases left between them. The CDR3 loop is CSVEVGYEQYF. Here the CDR3 DNA reads TGCAGCGTTGAGGTCGGCTACGAGCAGTACTTC.

Comment on this clonotype: It is unclear where the CDR3 begins or ends on the DNA, so no DNA is shown, and the CDR3 is as TCRdb lists it. The V gene is TRBV5-1, the J gene TRBJ1-6; the table names TRBD1, a call not compared with the DNA. Germline values: CDR1 SGHRS, CDR2 YFSETQ. The CDR3 comprises 16 residues, both ends counted. The CDR3 loop reads CASSSIVGGGSKTLNF.

Notes on this clonotype: Because the CDR3 is missing its conserved closing phenylalanine or tryptophan, this is likely a read error. The chain has TRBV28 and TRBJ2-1, with 7 bases aligning to TRBD2. V dropped 9 bases and J dropped 7; count of bases not matched to a gene: 12. The CDR3 is 14 amino acids. CDR1 is MDHEN and CDR2 is SYDVKM in the germline V gene. In DNA form, the CDR3 reads TGTGCCAGTTCCTCGGGGGGAGGGTTGAATGAGCAGTTCTGC. Its protein is CASSSGGGLNEQFC.

This clonotype was counted ten times or more. The chain is built from TRBV5-1 and TRBJ1-3; D remains ambiguous. In germline, CDR1 is SGHRS, CDR2 YFSETQ. The V end was cut by 0 bases, the J end by 4 bases, with 5 bases between. This CDR3 has 13 amino acids. This CDR3 reads CASSLGQGNTIYF. In DNA, the CDR3 is TGCGCCAGCAGCTTGGGCCAAGGAAACACCATATATTTT.

This clonotype was recorded at least ten times. The genes are TRBV5-1 and TRBJ1-4; no clear D gene. Trimming pared 4 bases from V and 7 bases from J, leaving 17 bases between. Germline V gene sequence: CDR1 SGHRS, CDR2 YFSETQ. The length of the CDR3 is 15 residues. CDR3 amino acids: CASSPSDSGGEKLFF. Written as DNA, the CDR3 is TGCGCCAGCAGCCCGTCGGACTCCGGAGGTGAAAAACTGTTTTTT. Complete variable domain (other parts from reference TRBV5-1 and TRBJ1-4): KAGVTQTPRYLIKTRGQQVTLSCSPISGHRSVSWYQQTPGQGLQFLFEYFSETQRNKGNFPGRFSGRQFSNSRSEMNVSTLELGDSALYLCASSPSDSGGEKLFFGSGTQLSVL.

At least ten counts were recorded for this clonotype. The V call is TRBV12-3 or TRBV12-4, the J call TRBJ2-7; 12 bases map to TRBD1. This CDR3 is built from 15 residues. V lost 4 bases, J lost 6 bases, and 7 bases stayed unmatched. The CDR3 nucleotides are TGTGCCAGCAGTTCGGGACAGGGGGCATATCCCGAGCAGTACTTC. Translated, it gives CASSSGQGAYPEQYF.

This clonotype appeared many times. A much larger clone differs by one base, so this may be a read error. Without the conserved terminal phenylalanine or tryptophan, this CDR3 likely stems from a read error. This rearrangement joins TRBV12-3 or TRBV12-4 to TRBJ1-2, with a possible D match to TRBD1 (6 bases). CDR3 size: 15 residues. V gave up 5 bases and J gave up 7 bases, with 20 bases separating them. This CDR3 reads CASSPMVQGTSGYTV. For the CDR3, the DNA is TGTGCCAGCAGTCCCATGGTACAGGGCACCAGTGGCTACACCGTC.

The table lists this clonotype with many counts. The gene calls are TRBV10-3 and TRBJ2-1; 7 bases match TRBD1. CDR1 is ENHRY, CDR2 SYGVKD, per germline. The length of the CDR3 is 14 residues. V lost 5 bases to trimming and J lost 4 bases; unmatched junction nucleotides: 5. The DNA for the CDR3 is TGTGCCATCAGTCCCGGGACAGAATACAATGAGCAGTTCTTC. This translates into CAISPGTEYNEQFF.

There are many counts of this clonotype. The chain joins TRBV7-2 to TRBJ2-7; 10 bases are a match to TRBD1. Germline V CDR1 and CDR2: SGHTA, FQGNSA. J gave up 2 bases and V 2 bases, and 3 bases lay outside the gene matches. The CDR3 consists of 15 residues. CDR3 DNA sequence: TGTGCCAGCAGCTTAATGGGACAGGGGCCCTACGAGCAGTACTTC. This encodes CASSLMGQGPYEQYF.

This clonotype was recorded at least ten times. This chain links TRBV4-1 with TRBJ1-1; D ambiguous. The ends were cut back, 4 bases at V and 4 bases at J, with 13 bases in the middle. The length of the CDR3 is 14 residues. Germline values: CDR1 MGHRA, CDR2 YSYEKL. CDR3 coding DNA: TGCGCCAGCAGCCCCCAGAAGAGGGTCACTGAAGCTTTCTTT. Protein sequence: CASSPQKRVTEAFF.

This clonotype was picked up many times. The chain uses TRBV20-1 and TRBJ2-5; D perhaps matches TRBD1 (6 bases). Trimming pared 5 bases from V and 2 bases from J, leaving 15 bases between. Germline values: CDR1 DFQATT, CDR2 SNEGSKA (reference sequence). The CDR3 has 14 residues. The CDR3: CSALNRDTQETQYF. CDR3 nucleotides: TGCAGTGCTCTAAACCGGGACACACAAGAGACCCAGTACTTC.

This clonotype has ten or more counts. The CDR3 loop reads CRAGGGSSYEQYF. The CDR3 coding sequence is TGCAGGGCAGGGGGCGGGAGCTCCTACGAGCAGTACTTC. The chain is built from TRBV20-1 and TRBJ2-7; D perhaps matches TRBD1 (8 bases). Per germline, CDR1 DFQATT and CDR2 SNEGSKA (reference sequence). The CDR3 has 13 residues.

This clonotype occurred many times. V usage is TRBV27 and J usage is TRBJ1-2, with a weak D call TRBD1 (5 bases). The CDR3 is made up of 15 amino acids. The germline CDR1 and CDR2 sequences are MNHEY and SMNVEV (reference sequence). The V end was cut by 7 bases, the J end by 7 bases, with 22 bases between. CDR3: CASTPAGQGMAGYTF. CDR3 nucleotides: TGTGCCAGCACCCCTGCCGGGCAGGGAATGGCTGGCTACACCTTC.

The chain joins TRBV20-1 to TRBJ1-1; 10 positions match TRBD1. This CDR3 has 14 amino acids. Germline CDR1 DFQATT, CDR2 SNEGSKA (reference sequence). V trimming: 3 bases; J trimming: 10 bases; junction bases outside the gene matches: 11. The CDR3 here is CSASWDRGEGLAFF. As DNA, the CDR3 is TGCAGTGCTAGTTGGGACAGGGGTGAAGGTTTAGCTTTCTTT.

This clonotype was seen ten or more times. J is TRBJ1-5 and V is TRBV5-6; no definite D call. This CDR3 region has 14 residues. The V gene lost 4 bases and the J gene lost 3 bases, with 11 bases spanning the gap. Germline values: CDR1 SGHDT, CDR2 YYEEEE. CDR3 sequence (DNA): TGTGCCAGCAGCGTCAGGACGCTCAATCAGCCCCAGCATTTT. This translates into CASSVRTLNQPQHF.

This clonotype was observed many times. The rearrangement links TRBV12-3 or TRBV12-4 to TRBJ2-6; the D is unclear. This CDR3 comprises 16 residues. The germline V and J ends were trimmed by 3 bases and 2 bases, with 11 bases remaining between them. CDR3 protein: CASSFTPAAGANVLTF. Written as DNA, the CDR3 is TGTGCCAGCAGTTTTACCCCCGCAGCTGGGGCCAACGTCCTGACTTTC.

Remarks on this clonotype: It may be a read error: a sequence one base away is much more abundant. The rearrangement uses TRBV9 and TRBJ2-5, with D possibly TRBD2 on 5 matching bases. Germline V gives CDR1 SGDLS, CDR2 YYNGEE. Trimming shortened V by 2 bases and J by 10 bases, and 9 bases separated the two germline ends. The CDR3 is made up of 11 amino acids. DNA of the CDR3: TGTGCCAGCAGCGTCCACGGGAACCAGTACTTC. Amino acids: CASSVHGNQYF. Drawing the rest from reference TRBV9 and TRBJ2-5, the complete variable domain is DSGVTQTPKHLITATGQRVTLRCSPRSGDLSVYWYQQSLDQGLQFLIQYYNGEERAKGNILERFSAQQFPDLHSELNLSSLELGDSALYFCASSVHGNQYFGPGTRLLVL.

This clonotype was observed at least ten times. The chain carries TRBV15 and TRBJ2-1; 11 positions agree with TRBD2. V was clipped by 2 bases and J by 7 bases; unmatched bases: 7. Germline-derived CDR1 and CDR2 are LNHNV and YYDKDF (reference sequence). CDR3 length: 16 amino acids. The CDR3 sequence is CATSRSTSGSGNEQFF. For the CDR3, the DNA is TGTGCCACCAGCAGAAGTACTAGCGGGAGTGGTAATGAGCAGTTCTTC. Looking up the rest from reference TRBV15 and TRBJ2-1 gives the full variable domain: DAMVIQNPRYQVTQFGKPVTLSCSQTLNHNVMYWYQQKSSQAPKLLFHYYDKDFNNEADTPDNFQSRRPNTSFCFLDIRSPGLGDTAMYLCATSRSTSGSGNEQFFGPGTRLTVL.

This clonotype was detected many times. CDR3 protein: CASSLWGRKWGNEKLFF. The CDR3 DNA is TGTGCCAGCAGTTTATGGGGGCGCAAATGGGGAAATGAAAAACTGTTTTTT. This chain uses TRBV28 with TRBJ1-4; D is perhaps TRBD1 (5 bases). The germline V gene encodes CDR1 MDHEN and CDR2 SYDVKM. CDR3 length equals 17 residues. V lost 0 bases, J lost 5 bases, and 16 bases lay in between.

This clonotype was seen at least ten times. V gene TRBV2 combines with J gene TRBJ2-3, with TRBD2 matching 9 bases. CDR1 is SNHLY and CDR2 is FYNNEI in the germline V gene. V lost 5 bases and J lost 9; bases outside the gene matches: 6. The CDR3 covers 13 residues. The CDR3 loop reads CASSTRTSATQYF. CDR3 coding DNA: TGTGCCAGCAGTACCCGGACTAGCGCGACGCAGTATTTT.

This clonotype was counted many times. The chain carries TRBV20-1 and TRBJ2-3; possibly TRBD2 for D (6 bases). CDR1 and CDR2 from the germline V gene are DFQATT and SNEGSKA (reference sequence). V shed 7 bases and J shed 2 bases, with 22 bases lying between them. This CDR3 has 16 amino acids. The CDR3 loop is CSVYPIAADPTDTQYF. In DNA form, the CDR3 reads TGCAGTGTCTATCCAATAGCGGCGGACCCCACAGATACGCAGTATTTT.

This clonotype was recorded many times. The genes are TRBV5-1 and TRBJ2-1, with D unclear. Germline-derived CDR1 and CDR2 are SGHRS and YFSETQ. Trimming removed 6 bases from V and 2 bases from J, with 12 bases in between. The CDR3 consists of 14 residues. The CDR3 loop is CASKKDGPYNEQFF. In DNA form, the CDR3 reads TGCGCCAGCAAAAAGGACGGGCCCTACAATGAGCAGTTCTTC. The complete variable domain, with remaining parts taken from reference TRBV5-1 and TRBJ2-1, reads KAGVTQTPRYLIKTRGQQVTLSCSPISGHRSVSWYQQTPGQGLQFLFEYFSETQRNKGNFPGRFSGRQFSNSRSEMNVSTLELGDSALYLCASKKDGPYNEQFFGPGTRLTVL.

Ten or more counts support this clonotype. The chain uses TRBV5-1 and TRBJ1-5, with a possible D match to TRBD1 (5 bases). Germline CDR1 and CDR2: SGHRS and YFSETQ. The V gene lost 0 bases and the J gene lost 3 bases, with 10 bases spanning the gap. This CDR3 has 15 amino acids. The CDR3 reads CASSLEGENNQPQHF. CDR3 DNA: TGCGCCAGCAGCTTGGAAGGGGAGAACAATCAGCCCCAGCATTTT.